The present T cell receptor (beta chain) was sequenced within a study of a mutant IDH1 vaccine in newly diagnosed glioma (dated by TCRdb to the early 2020s). In the study overall: Eight vaccinations were administered to patients in weeks 1, 3, 5, 7, 11, 15, 19 and 23, corresponding to visits V03 through V10. Vaccination started 4-6 weeks after radiotherapy alone, or was given together with temozolomide cycles in the groups whose treatment included chemotherapy. Before enrollment, patients had received standard therapy of radiotherapy alone, temozolomide alone, or radiochemotherapy with temozolomide; most received the combination. For exploratory analyses, longitudinal TCRB deep sequencing was carried out in 25 treated patients wherever samples were available. Peripheral blood was drawn at six visits: V03 (baseline), V05, V07, V10, V12 and V13. Of the 32 patients who were treated, approximately 60% were male and approximately 38% were female, and the mean age was around 40 years. Beyond this particular receptor, the publication reports: It was noted by the authors that analyses of patient blood samples could not be reproduced owing to sample limitations. Selection of PBMC samples for TCRB deep sequencing was based on availability. No apparent relationship was observed between pseudoprogression and alterations in the top peripheral T cell clonotypes detected by TCRB sequencing. Immune responses induced by the vaccine were seen in around 93% of patients across multiple MHC alleles.

V drops 2 bases and J drops 1 base, leaving 5 bases in between. There are 13 amino acids in the CDR3, from cysteine to phenylalanine inclusive. The only DNA kept is the CDR3, 39 bases in frame from the first base. The germline V gene gives CDR1 as MNHNS and CDR2 as SASEGT. This specimen's time point label, interpreted: week 23, last vaccination. Each vaccine dose was 300 ug of a 20-mer mutant IDH1 peptide in Montanide, given subcutaneously with topical imiquimod. Newly diagnosed WHO grade 3 or 4 IDH1-mutant astrocytomas showing loss of nuclear ATRX were present in the donors. The samples were drawn from NOA16, a multicentre, single-arm, open-label phase I trial in Germany that tested a mutant IDH1 peptide vaccine in humans for the first time. Genomic DNA for TCRB sequencing was extracted from EDTA blood using the DNeasy Blood and Tissue Kit. This clone was recorded a few times. Its antigen specificity is not known. Base qualities are not recorded, but no much larger clone differs from it by a single base.

The library was obtained by the immunoSEQ multiplex PCR assay. Rearranged TCR beta chain sequences were amplified using the hsTCRB Kit according to the manufacturer's protocol. TCRB libraries were sequenced on an Illumina MiSeq. The source study handled its data this way. Demultiplexing, trimming and gene mapping were performed with the kit vendor's proprietary platform. Here the immuneACCESS table is served through TCRdb, limited to in-frame sequences with V and J called. Missing clones are a known gap in these copies; in checked studies unresolved V genes cover under half, and the rest lacks a known reason. D and trimming come from the DNA, and the V and J calls and clone size come from that table. Here the sample has roughly 50,000 clones; around 80% occur a single time. Around 8.4% of the sample lies in the top ten.

The sequenced sample was PBMCs, obtained from a glioma patient whose treatment included an IDH1 peptide vaccine. The receptor was derived from a middle-aged woman with glioma. Some clones in this sample may be carry-over from other donors' samples. This receptor chain uses TRBV6-1 and TRBJ1-1; the D gene cannot be named for sure. The CDR3 protein: CASSERENTEAFF. The DNA is as follows: TGTGCCAGCAGTGAAAGGGAGAACACTGAAGCTTTCTTT.